One TCR beta chain is described in this entry. Data came from immunoSEQ multiplex PCR; TCRdb stores just in-frame clones and leaves some out. The data contain approximately 22,000 clones, over 65% of them singletons. This entry is derived from a study of OX40 agonist ivuxolimab in advanced cancers. Across the study: Patients assigned to dose escalation were diagnosed with hepatocellular carcinoma, melanoma, renal cell or head and neck cancer.

The V end was cut by 5 bases, the J end by 5 bases, with 13 bases between. The germline V gene encodes CDR1 SGHAT and CDR2 FQNNGV. The CDR3 extends over 13 amino acids. The chain has TRBV11-2 and TRBJ2-7; no definite D call. This receptor was identified in an adult with an advanced solid tumor such as melanoma, head and neck, liver or kidney cancer. The starting material was CD4+ or CD8+ T cells sorted from blood, obtained in a trial of the OX40 agonist ivuxolimab. CDR3 loop: CASSTSLFHEQYF. The CDR3 region has the DNA TGTGCCAGCAGCACTTCTTTGTTCCACGAGCAGTACTTC.